Listed below are T cell receptor beta chains from one sample, sequenced in a study of blood T cell repertoires in COVID-19. Produced via immunoSEQ multiplex PCR; TCRdb's table is partial and in-frame only. The data show under 300,000 clones, over 80% seen once. The sequencing input was peripheral blood. These receptors came from a young man who had recovered from COVID-19. CDR3s include the opening cysteine and the closing phenylalanine or tryptophan. Fields, in order: clone size, V gene, J gene, D gene, CDR3 protein, CDR3 DNA. The D gene is left open where the match is weak. Not every row has a clone size; where given, it reads once, few, many or a size class.

.	TRBV10-3	TRBJ1-1	.	CAISVEWANTEAFF	TGTGCCATCAGCGTCGAGTGGGCCAACACTGAAGCTTTCTTT
.	TRBV7-3	TRBJ2-6	.	CASSLGGTGANVLTF	TGTGCCAGCAGCTTAGGAGGGACTGGGGCCAACGTCCTGACTTTC
few	TRBV29-1	TRBJ1-5	TRBD1	CSVGQGPNQPQHF	TGCAGCGTGGGACAGGGCCCCAATCAGCCCCAGCATTTT
once	TRBV5-6	TRBJ2-5	TRBD1	CASSLGFGTGEQETQYF	TGTGCCAGCAGCTTGGGTTTCGGGACAGGGGAACAAGAGACCCAGTACTTC
.	TRBV27	TRBJ2-7	TRBD2	CASSLASGGAHEQYF	TGTGCCAGCAGTCTGGCTAGCGGGGGGGCCCACGAGCAGTACTTC
.	TRBV2	TRBJ1-1	.	CASSARGNTEAFF	TGTGCCAGCAGTGCCCGGGGGAACACTGAAGCTTTCTTT
few	TRBV27	TRBJ2-2	.	CASSLGQLTGELFF	TGTGCCAGCAGTTTAGGGCAGCTCACCGGGGAGCTGTTTTTT
.	TRBV19	TRBJ1-2	TRBD1	CARQPRDRYYGYTF	TGTGCCAGACAGCCAAGGGACAGGTACTATGGCTACACCTTC
.	TRBV5-1	TRBJ2-7	TRBD2	CASSLEPSGALSEQYF	TGCGCCAGCAGCTTGGAACCTAGCGGGGCCCTTTCCGAGCAGTACTTC
.	TRBV6-5	TRBJ1-2	.	CASSYSPTPQWGYTF	TGTGCCAGCAGTTACTCGCCGACACCACAGTGGGGCTACACCTTC
.	TRBV7-2	TRBJ2-1	TRBD1	CASSSYDRGSEQFF	TGTGCCAGCAGCTCCTACGACAGGGGGAGTGAGCAGTTCTTC
.	TRBV5-1	TRBJ2-1	TRBD1	CASSLAGTDYNEQFF	TGCGCCAGCAGCTTGGCCGGGACAGACTACAATGAGCAGTTCTTC
many	TRBV3-1/TRBV3-2	TRBJ1-1	.	CASSQRTSLWDTEAFF	TGTGCCAGCAGCCAACGGACTTCGCTGTGGGACACTGAAGCTTTCTTT
.	TRBV6-5	TRBJ1-5	.	CASSWGGNQPQHF	TGTGCCAGCAGTTGGGGGGGGAATCAGCCCCAGCATTTT
once	TRBV11-2	TRBJ2-5	TRBD2	CASSPLGDLAGIRETQYF	TGTGCCAGCAGCCCCCTGGGGGACCTAGCGGGGATACGCGAGACCCAGTACTTC
few	TRBV27	TRBJ1-1	.	CASGPRAEAFF	TGTGCCAGCGGACCGAGGGCTGAAGCTTTCTTT
.	TRBV5-4	TRBJ2-3	.	CASRAGKGTDTQYF	TGTGCCAGCAGGGCCGGGAAAGGGACAGATACGCAGTATTTT
.	TRBV13	TRBJ2-3	TRBD1	CASSWTGVPDTQYF	TGTGCCAGCAGCTGGACAGGGGTCCCAGATACGCAGTATTTT
few	TRBV4-1	TRBJ2-2	TRBD2	CASSPSGGRKNTGELFF	TGCGCCAGCAGCCCCTCGGGGGGGCGGAAGAACACCGGGGAGCTGTTTTTT
.	TRBV9	TRBJ2-7	.	CASSAKGGDEQYF	TGTGCCAGCAGCGCTAAAGGGGGAGACGAGCAGTACTTC
once	TRBV4-1	TRBJ2-3	.	CASSQTVGVDTQYF	TGCGCCAGCAGCCAAACTGTCGGTGTAGATACGCAGTATTTT
.	TRBV11-2	TRBJ2-5	TRBD2	CASSNAAGGPVETQYF	TGTGCCAGCAGTAATGCGGCGGGGGGGCCGGTGGAGACCCAGTACTTC
.	TRBV27	TRBJ1-5	.	CASSPAGGEINQPQHF	TGTGCCAGCAGTCCCGCCGGGGGGGAGATCAATCAGCCCCAGCATTTT
.	TRBV7-3	TRBJ2-3	.	CASSLVGGWGTDMQYF	TGTGCCAGCAGCTTAGTTGGGGGCTGGGGCACAGATATGCAGTATTTT
.	TRBV6-5	TRBJ1-6	.	CASSYSPDNSPLHF	TGTGCCAGCAGTTACTCGCCGGATAATTCACCCCTCCACTTT
few	TRBV19	TRBJ2-1	.	CASSISDTYNEQFF	TGTGCCAGTAGTATTTCGGACACGTACAATGAGCAGTTCTTC
.	TRBV5-5	TRBJ2-1	TRBD2	CASSPLLAGGNEQFF	TGTGCCAGCAGCCCCCTTTTAGCGGGGGGGAATGAGCAGTTCTTC
.	TRBV28	TRBJ2-5	TRBD1	CASSRDRELQETQYF	TGTGCCAGCAGCCGGGACAGGGAACTACAAGAGACCCAGTACTTC
.	TRBV7-9	TRBJ2-5	TRBD2	CASSLGGVSQETQYF	TGTGCCAGCAGCCTCGGGGGGGTCTCCCAAGAGACCCAGTACTTC
once	TRBV6-4	TRBJ2-1	TRBD2	CASSLRGGEGNEQFF	TGTGCCAGCAGTCTCCGGGGGGGCGAGGGCAATGAGCAGTTCTTC
.	TRBV10-3	TRBJ1-2	TRBD1	CAIRGEGQGGNYGYTF	TGTGCCATCAGGGGAGAGGGACAGGGGGGCAACTATGGCTACACCTTC
.	TRBV11-2	TRBJ2-4	.	CASSLGRSGIAKNIQYF	TGTGCCAGCAGCCTGGGGAGATCGGGGATAGCCAAAAACATTCAGTACTTC
.	TRBV9	TRBJ1-2	.	CASSVGGGGREDGYTF	TGTGCCAGCAGCGTAGGCGGGGGGGGACGGGAAGATGGCTACACCTTC
.	TRBV3-1/TRBV3-2	TRBJ1-4	TRBD1	CASSDPGQGDEKLFF	TGTGCCAGCAGCGACCCGGGACAGGGGGATGAAAAACTGTTTTTT
many	TRBV5-1	TRBJ1-2	.	CALPPNRENTF	TGCGCCCTCCCACCAAACAGGGAAAACACCTTC